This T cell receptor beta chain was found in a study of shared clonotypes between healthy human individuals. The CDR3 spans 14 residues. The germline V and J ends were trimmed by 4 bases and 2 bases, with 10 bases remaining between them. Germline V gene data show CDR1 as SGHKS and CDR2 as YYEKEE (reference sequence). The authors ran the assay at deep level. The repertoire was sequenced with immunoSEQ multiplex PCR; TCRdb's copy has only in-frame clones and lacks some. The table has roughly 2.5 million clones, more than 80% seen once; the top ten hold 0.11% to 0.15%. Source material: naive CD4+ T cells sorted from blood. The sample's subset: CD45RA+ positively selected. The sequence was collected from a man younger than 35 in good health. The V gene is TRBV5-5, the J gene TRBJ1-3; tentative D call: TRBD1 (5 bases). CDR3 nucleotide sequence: TGTGCCAGCAGCCCAGGGACGGCTGGAAACACCATATATTTT. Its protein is CASSPGTAGNTIYF.